These T cell receptor beta chains were read from a single sample in a study of a mutant IDH1 vaccine in newly diagnosed glioma. For these receptors, no antigen is known. Only in-frame clones appear in the TCRdb table, and some are missing; sequencing was by immunoSEQ multiplex PCR. This sample has around 44,000 clones, with under 85% found just once. The sequences come from PBMCs, collected from a glioma patient whose treatment included an IDH1 peptide vaccine. These receptors originate from a man between 35 and 55 years old with glioma. Each CDR3 is given with its conserved first and last residue. Fields, in order: CDR3 protein, CDR3 DNA, V gene, clone size, D gene, J gene. A D gene is named only where the DNA matches it firmly. The size field is filled for only some rows; it gives once, few, many or a size class.

CDR3aa: CASSQGTKQETQYF
CDR3nt: TGTGCCAGCAGCCAAGGGACAAAACAAGAGACCCAGTACTTC
v_gene: TRBV4-2
abundance: .
d_gene: .
j_gene: TRBJ2-5

CDR3aa: CASSEASGGYGYTF
CDR3nt: TGTGCCAGCAGTGAAGCGTCAGGGGGCTATGGCTACACCTTC
v_gene: TRBV6-1
abundance: .
d_gene: TRBD1
j_gene: TRBJ1-2

CDR3aa: CASSSRGTAYSPLHF
CDR3nt: TGTGCCAGCAGCAGCCGGGGTACTGCTTATTCACCCCTCCACTTT
v_gene: TRBV7-9
abundance: .
d_gene: .
j_gene: TRBJ1-6

CDR3aa: CASSLLDFANTGELFF
CDR3nt: TGTGCCAGCAGCTTATTGGACTTCGCGAACACCGGGGAGCTGTTTTTT
v_gene: TRBV7-6
abundance: .
d_gene: .
j_gene: TRBJ2-2

CDR3aa: CASSSSQGTEAFF
CDR3nt: TGTGCCAGCAGCTCGAGCCAGGGCACTGAAGCTTTCTTT
v_gene: TRBV7-9
abundance: .
d_gene: .
j_gene: TRBJ1-1

CDR3aa: CASSLYPGEELNTEAFF
CDR3nt: TGTGCCAGCAGCTTATACCCAGGGGAGGAGTTGAACACTGAAGCTTTCTTT
v_gene: TRBV7-6
abundance: once
d_gene: .
j_gene: TRBJ1-1

CDR3aa: CASSFVGDTEAFF
CDR3nt: TGTGCCAGCAGCTTTGTCGGGGACACTGAAGCTTTCTTT
v_gene: TRBV7-2
abundance: .
d_gene: .
j_gene: TRBJ1-1

CDR3aa: CASSYRGDAYNEQFF
CDR3nt: TGTGCCAGCAGTTATAGGGGGGACGCCTACAATGAGCAGTTCTTC
v_gene: TRBV6-5
abundance: .
d_gene: .
j_gene: TRBJ2-1

CDR3aa: CASSLRGGLTGELFF
CDR3nt: TGCGCCAGCAGCTTGCGGGGGGGTCTCACCGGGGAGCTGTTTTTT
v_gene: TRBV5-1
abundance: .
d_gene: TRBD2
j_gene: TRBJ2-2

CDR3aa: CASSVGSMWRESINEQFF
CDR3nt: TGTGCCAGCAGCGTAGGATCGATGTGGAGGGAGTCAATCAATGAGCAGTTCTTC
v_gene: TRBV9
abundance: once
d_gene: .
j_gene: TRBJ2-1

CDR3aa: CASSGGRDRDSSYEQYF
CDR3nt: TGTGCCAGCAGTGGAGGACGTGACAGGGATAGTTCCTACGAGCAGTACTTC
v_gene: TRBV6-1
abundance: .
d_gene: TRBD1
j_gene: TRBJ2-7

CDR3aa: CASSYSTGGSGYTF
CDR3nt: TGTGCCAGCAGTTACTCGACAGGGGGCTCTGGCTACACCTTC
v_gene: TRBV6-5
abundance: .
d_gene: TRBD1
j_gene: TRBJ1-2

CDR3aa: CASTAGRLARTDTQYF
CDR3nt: TGTGCCAGCACCGCAGGGCGACTAGCGCGTACAGATACGCAGTATTTT
v_gene: TRBV7-9
abundance: few
d_gene: TRBD2
j_gene: TRBJ2-3

CDR3aa: CASRTGQGLYEQYF
CDR3nt: TGTGCCAGCAGAACGGGACAGGGATTGTACGAGCAGTACTTC
v_gene: TRBV6-5
abundance: .
d_gene: TRBD1
j_gene: TRBJ2-7

CDR3aa: CASSPPGQTGELFF
CDR3nt: TGTGCCAGCTCACCACCGGGGCAAACCGGGGAGCTGTTTTTT
v_gene: TRBV18
abundance: .
d_gene: .
j_gene: TRBJ2-2

CDR3aa: CASSVSPAPPLNTEAFF
CDR3nt: TGTGCCAGTAGTGTCTCGCCTGCACCACCGTTGAACACTGAAGCTTTCTTT
v_gene: TRBV19
abundance: .
d_gene: .
j_gene: TRBJ1-1

CDR3aa: CASSENPVGGANYGYTF
CDR3nt: TGTGCCAGCAGTGAAAACCCGGTGGGAGGGGCTAACTATGGCTACACCTTC
v_gene: TRBV6-1
abundance: .
d_gene: .
j_gene: TRBJ1-2

CDR3aa: CAWSVSGLLYSPLHF
CDR3nt: TGTGCCTGGAGTGTGTCGGGACTCCTGTATTCACCCCTCCACTTT
v_gene: TRBV30
abundance: few
d_gene: .
j_gene: TRBJ1-6

CDR3aa: CASSLALGVGYGYTF
CDR3nt: TGTGCCAGCAGCTTAGCGCTTGGGGTTGGCTATGGCTACACCTTC
v_gene: TRBV7-9
abundance: .
d_gene: .
j_gene: TRBJ1-2

CDR3aa: CASAGGTGEKLFF
CDR3nt: TGTGCCAGCGCAGGGGGCACGGGAGAAAAACTGTTTTTT
v_gene: TRBV27
abundance: .
d_gene: TRBD1
j_gene: TRBJ1-4

CDR3aa: CASSAGSGMGELFF
CDR3nt: TGCGCCAGTTCAGCGGGCAGCGGTATGGGGGAGCTGTTTTTT
v_gene: TRBV10-1
abundance: .
d_gene: .
j_gene: TRBJ2-2

CDR3aa: CASSSLTNEQFF
CDR3nt: TGTGCCAGCAGTAGTCTTACGAATGAGCAGTTCTTC
v_gene: TRBV6-5
abundance: .
d_gene: .
j_gene: TRBJ2-1

CDR3aa: CASSIRGTWEAYEQYF
CDR3nt: TGTGCCAGTAGTATCCGGGGGACGTGGGAGGCCTACGAGCAGTACTTC
v_gene: TRBV19
abundance: .
d_gene: .
j_gene: TRBJ2-7

CDR3aa: CASSLVAVDTEAFF
CDR3nt: TGCGCCAGCAGCTTGGTAGCAGTGGACACTGAAGCTTTCTTT
v_gene: TRBV5-1
abundance: few
d_gene: .
j_gene: TRBJ1-1

CDR3aa: CASSNHSTGPTIGAGELFF
CDR3nt: TGTGCCAGCAGCAACCATTCGACAGGGCCCACGATTGGCGCCGGGGAGCTGTTTTTT
v_gene: TRBV5-6
abundance: .
d_gene: TRBD1
j_gene: TRBJ2-2

CDR3aa: CASSESGGATDTQYF
CDR3nt: TGTGCCAGCAGTGAGAGCGGGGGGGCTACAGATACGCAGTATTTT
v_gene: TRBV6-4
abundance: .
d_gene: TRBD2
j_gene: TRBJ2-3

CDR3aa: CASSLDGGTGELFF
CDR3nt: TGCGCCAGCAGCTTGGACGGGGGCACCGGGGAGCTGTTTTTT
v_gene: TRBV5-1
abundance: .
d_gene: .
j_gene: TRBJ2-2

CDR3aa: CASTRGDRPDTQYF
CDR3nt: TGTGCCAGCACTAGGGGGGACCGTCCAGATACGCAGTATTTT
v_gene: TRBV6-4
abundance: .
d_gene: .
j_gene: TRBJ2-3

CDR3aa: CAWGIGSYNSPLHF
CDR3nt: TGTGCCTGGGGTATTGGGAGCTACAATTCACCCCTCCACTTT
v_gene: TRBV30
abundance: .
d_gene: .
j_gene: TRBJ1-6

CDR3aa: CASSLVSGGIYEQYF
CDR3nt: TGTGCCAGCAGCTTGGTAAGCGGGGGAATCTACGAGCAGTACTTC
v_gene: TRBV5-4
abundance: .
d_gene: TRBD2
j_gene: TRBJ2-7

CDR3aa: CASHRTGQSGANVLTF
CDR3nt: TGTGCCAGCCACCGGACAGGGCAATCTGGGGCCAACGTCCTGACTTTC
v_gene: TRBV7-9
abundance: once
d_gene: TRBD1
j_gene: TRBJ2-6

CDR3aa: CASSLAGGEQYF
CDR3nt: TGTGCCAGCAGCTTAGCAGGGGGCGAGCAGTACTTC
v_gene: TRBV7-9
abundance: .
d_gene: .
j_gene: TRBJ2-7

CDR3aa: CATSRERTVSYNEQFF
CDR3nt: TGTGCCACCAGCAGAGAGAGGACAGTCTCCTACAATGAGCAGTTCTTC
v_gene: TRBV15
abundance: .
d_gene: .
j_gene: TRBJ2-1

CDR3aa: CASGWDSSYEQYF
CDR3nt: TGTGCTAGTGGGTGGGACAGCTCCTACGAGCAGTACTTC
v_gene: TRBV12-5
abundance: .
d_gene: TRBD1
j_gene: TRBJ2-7

CDR3aa: CASSLPGNTIYF
CDR3nt: TGTGCCAGCAGCTTGCCGGGAAACACCATATATTTT
v_gene: TRBV5-4
abundance: .
d_gene: .
j_gene: TRBJ1-3

CDR3aa: CASSLAPNTEAFF
CDR3nt: TGTGCCAGCAGCTTAGCCCCGAACACTGAAGCTTTCTTT
v_gene: TRBV7-6
abundance: .
d_gene: .
j_gene: TRBJ1-1

CDR3aa: CASTHGTMNTEAFF
CDR3nt: TGTGCCAGCACCCACGGGACGATGAACACTGAAGCTTTCTTT
v_gene: TRBV6-1
abundance: .
d_gene: .
j_gene: TRBJ1-1

CDR3aa: CASSYGAGNDYGYTF
CDR3nt: TGTGCCAGCAGTTACGGGGCAGGGAACGACTATGGCTACACCTTC
v_gene: TRBV6-5
abundance: .
d_gene: .
j_gene: TRBJ1-2

CDR3aa: CASSSTTEKLFF
CDR3nt: TGTGCCAGCAGCTCTACCACTGAAAAACTGTTTTTT
v_gene: TRBV7-9
abundance: .
d_gene: .
j_gene: TRBJ1-4

CDR3aa: CASSIQGDSGELFF
CDR3nt: TGTGCCAGTAGTATCCAAGGCGATTCCGGGGAGCTGTTTTTT
v_gene: TRBV19
abundance: few
d_gene: .
j_gene: TRBJ2-2

CDR3aa: CASRRTGRDEKLFF
CDR3nt: TGTGCCAGCAGGAGGACAGGACGAGACGAAAAACTGTTTTTT
v_gene: TRBV7-2
abundance: .
d_gene: TRBD1
j_gene: TRBJ1-4

CDR3aa: CASSLKGESTDTQYF
CDR3nt: TGTGCCAGCAGCTTGAAGGGGGAGAGCACAGATACGCAGTATTTT
v_gene: TRBV5-4
abundance: .
d_gene: .
j_gene: TRBJ2-3

CDR3aa: CASSWSVGRGGRGDTQYF
CDR3nt: TGTGCCAGCAGTTGGAGTGTGGGGCGGGGGGGCCGAGGAGATACGCAGTATTTT
v_gene: TRBV27
abundance: once
d_gene: TRBD2
j_gene: TRBJ2-3

CDR3aa: CASSQGRDRTYEQYF
CDR3nt: TGCGCCAGCAGCCAAGGACGGGACAGAACCTACGAGCAGTACTTC
v_gene: TRBV4-1
abundance: .
d_gene: TRBD1
j_gene: TRBJ2-7

CDR3aa: CASSVGTGRYEQYF
CDR3nt: TGTGCCAGCAGCGTAGGGACAGGGCGATACGAGCAGTACTTC
v_gene: TRBV9
abundance: .
d_gene: TRBD1
j_gene: TRBJ2-7

CDR3aa: CASSAGQKNQPQHF
CDR3nt: TGTGCCAGTAGTGCCGGACAGAAAAATCAGCCCCAGCATTTT
v_gene: TRBV19
abundance: few
d_gene: .
j_gene: TRBJ1-5

CDR3aa: CASSLFGTPYEQYF
CDR3nt: TGTGCCAGCAGCTTATTCGGGACTCCCTACGAGCAGTACTTC
v_gene: TRBV11-2
abundance: once
d_gene: .
j_gene: TRBJ2-7

CDR3aa: CASSPSRGVDTQYF
CDR3nt: TGCGCCAGCAGCCCAAGTCGGGGGGTAGATACGCAGTATTTT
v_gene: TRBV4-1
abundance: .
d_gene: TRBD2
j_gene: TRBJ2-3

CDR3aa: CAISENAQGGATQYF
CDR3nt: TGTGCCATCAGTGAGAATGCGCAGGGAGGTGCGACCCAGTACTTC
v_gene: TRBV10-3
abundance: .
d_gene: .
j_gene: TRBJ2-5

CDR3aa: CASSIRDSGANVLTF
CDR3nt: TGTGCCAGTAGTATCAGGGACTCTGGGGCCAACGTCCTGACTTTC
v_gene: TRBV19
abundance: .
d_gene: .
j_gene: TRBJ2-6

CDR3aa: CASSLGGPLLNTGELFF
CDR3nt: TGTGCCAGCAGCTTGGGGGGGCCCCTACTTAACACCGGGGAGCTGTTTTTT
v_gene: TRBV5-4
abundance: .
d_gene: .
j_gene: TRBJ2-2

CDR3aa: CASSFRDSRQETQYF
CDR3nt: TGTGCCAGCAGCTTCCGGGACAGCCGCCAAGAGACCCAGTACTTC
v_gene: TRBV5-5
abundance: .
d_gene: TRBD1
j_gene: TRBJ2-5

CDR3aa: CASSWGNYGYTF
CDR3nt: TGTGCCAGCAGCTGGGGAAACTATGGCTACACCTTC
v_gene: TRBV25-1
abundance: .
d_gene: .
j_gene: TRBJ1-2

CDR3aa: CASSSTAYNEQFF
CDR3nt: TGTGCCAGCAGTTCGACAGCCTACAATGAGCAGTTCTTC
v_gene: TRBV5-5
abundance: .
d_gene: .
j_gene: TRBJ2-1

CDR3aa: CASGPREYEQYF
CDR3nt: TGTGCTAGTGGTCCCCGGGAGTACGAGCAGTACTTC
v_gene: TRBV12-5
abundance: many
d_gene: .
j_gene: TRBJ2-7

CDR3aa: CASRERVNTEAFF
CDR3nt: TGTGCCAGCAGGGAAAGGGTGAACACTGAAGCTTTCTTT
v_gene: TRBV2
abundance: few
d_gene: .
j_gene: TRBJ1-1

CDR3aa: CASSLEAAVRGGRETQYF
CDR3nt: TGTGCCAGCAGCTTAGAGGCGGCGGTGCGGGGGGGCCGAGAGACCCAGTACTTC
v_gene: TRBV7-2
abundance: .
d_gene: TRBD2
j_gene: TRBJ2-5